These 22 T cell receptor beta chains originate from one sample sequenced in a study of T cell clones after liver transplantation. Produced via immunoSEQ multiplex PCR; TCRdb's table is partial and in-frame only. The profile shows 50,000 or so clones, 70% to 75% of them singletons. This sample comprised CD4+ T cells from blood, obtained more than 52 months after liver transplant. The receptors were gathered from a human patient who received a liver transplant. Part of the T cell pool may stem from the graft donor.

This clone was recorded only once. The chain carries TRBV19 and TRBJ2-2; TRBD2 matches 10 bases. The V and J ends lost 3 bases and 0 bases, in that order; junction bases with no gene match: 10. The germline V gene encodes CDR1 LNHDA and CDR2 SQIVND (reference sequence). The CDR3 has 19 amino acids. DNA of the CDR3: TGTGCCAGTAGTATTCAAGGGACTAGCGTACGATCGAACACCGGGGAGCTGTTTTTT. Protein product: CASSIQGTSVRSNTGELFF.

The rearrangement joins TRBV10-2 to TRBJ1-5; D is ambiguous. Germline-derived CDR1 and CDR2 are WSHSY and SAAADI. The ends were cut back, 6 bases at V and 2 bases at J, with 8 bases in the middle. This CDR3 has 13 residues. Here the CDR3 reads CASSGRGNQPQHF. The CDR3 DNA reads TGCGCCAGCAGCGGAAGGGGCAATCAGCCCCAGCATTTT.

V and J are TRBV5-4 and TRBJ2-3, with D possibly TRBD2 on 6 matching bases. The germline V gene has CDR1 SGHNT and CDR2 YYREEE (reference sequence). CDR3 length equals 14 residues. V was clipped by 1 base and J by 5 bases, with 11 bases between them. The chain's CDR3 is CASSLSGTGDTQYF. CDR3 DNA sequence: TGTGCCAGCAGCTTGAGTGGGACTGGAGATACGCAGTATTTT.

The CDR3 DNA follows: TGTGCCAGCAGCACGACAGGGGAATCACGCTATGGCTACACCTTC. It translates to CASSTTGESRYGYTF. V usage is TRBV7-2 and J usage is TRBJ1-2; 8 bases agree with TRBD1. CDR3 length: 15 residues. The V gene's germline CDR1 is SGHTA and CDR2 FQGNSA. V shed 5 bases, J shed 4 bases, and the junction held 9 bases outside the gene matches.

Here the CDR3 DNA reads TGTGCCAGTAGTGATGTGGGACACGGCTATGGCTACACCTTC. This encodes CASSDVGHGYGYTF. V gene TRBV19 combines with J gene TRBJ1-2, with D perhaps matching TRBD1 (6 bases). CDR1 LNHDA and CDR2 SQIVND come from the germline V gene (reference sequence). V lost 5 bases and J 4 bases, leaving 14 bases between the germline ends. The CDR3 runs 14 residues.

The chain employs TRBV7-9 and TRBJ2-6; no firm D call. This CDR3 contains 13 residues. Germline V lookup: CDR1 SEHNR, CDR2 FQNEAQ (reference sequence). The V end lost 8 bases, the J end lost 0 bases, and 5 bases lay between the germline ends. Written as DNA, the CDR3 is TGTGCCAGCTGTGACTCTGGGGCCAACGTCCTGACTTTC. It is translated as CASCDSGANVLTF.

The chain has TRBV5-1 and TRBJ2-7, with D possibly matching TRBD1 (5 bases). The CDR3 is 16 residues long. Germline CDR1 and CDR2: SGHRS and YFSETQ. V was clipped by 4 bases and J by 1 base, with 18 bases between them. CDR3 in amino acids: CASSPGVGATSYEQYF. CDR3 coding DNA: TGCGCCAGCAGCCCCGGAGTTGGGGCGACGTCCTACGAGCAGTACTTC.

This chain connects TRBV6-5 to TRBJ1-1, with D hard to call. This CDR3 spans 12 amino acids. Trimming removed 2 bases at V and 4 bases at J, with 5 bases between. Germline values: CDR1 MNHEY, CDR2 SVGAGI. The DNA for the CDR3 is TGTGCCAGCAGTTACGCAGGCACTGAAGCTTTCTTT. As protein: CASSYAGTEAFF.

This chain uses TRBV5-6 with TRBJ2-5; D is uncertain. The CDR3 spans 14 residues. Germline V gives CDR1 SGHDT, CDR2 YYEEEE. V dropped 2 bases and J dropped 1 base, with 9 bases sitting between them. CDR3 bases: TGTGCCAGCAGCTTCCTGGGAAGCCAAGAGACCCAGTACTTC. This gives the protein CASSFLGSQETQYF.

The chain uses TRBV6-1 and TRBJ1-1; D ambiguous. This CDR3 is 15 amino acids long. The germline V gene encodes CDR1 MNHNS and CDR2 SASEGT. V lost 7 bases, J lost 4 bases, and 19 bases lay in between. CDR3 nucleotides: TGTGCCAGCATGACCCGTTTTTCTGCGGTCACTGAAGCTTTCTTT. Amino acids: CASMTRFSAVTEAFF.

The chain uses TRBV29-1 and TRBJ1-2, with D maybe TRBD1 (6 bases). CDR1 is SQVTM and CDR2 is ANQGSEA in the germline V gene. The V end was cut by 4 bases, the J end by 6 bases, with 12 bases between. The CDR3 covers 12 residues. The CDR3: CSVGEGTNGYTF. CDR3 DNA: TGCAGCGTTGGAGAAGGGACAAATGGCTACACCTTC.

The V call is TRBV5-1, the J call TRBJ2-7; 9 positions match TRBD1. J lost 5 bases, V lost 0 bases, and 3 bases had no gene match. The CDR3 has 14 residues. Germline assignment: CDR1 SGHRS and CDR2 YFSETQ. The CDR3 DNA sequence: TGCGCCAGCAGCTTGGGACAGGGGGTCCACGAGCAGTACTTC. It is translated as CASSLGQGVHEQYF.

This clone was seen a single time. This chain links TRBV7-9 with TRBJ1-1; unclear D gene. V was clipped by 5 bases and J by 11 bases, with 15 bases between them. Germline assignment: CDR1 SEHNR and CDR2 FQNEAQ (reference sequence). The CDR3 has 12 amino acids. The CDR3 DNA reads as TGTGCCAGCAGCGAGGACCGACGCGGCGCTTTCTTT. This encodes CASSEDRRGAFF. Together with reference TRBV7-9 and TRBJ1-1, the CDR3 gives the full variable domain: DTGVSQNPRHKITKRGQNVTFRCDPISEHNRLYWYRQTLGQGPEFLTYFQNEAQLEKSRLLSDRFSAERPKGSFSTLEIQRTEQGDSAMYLCASSEDRRGAFFGQGTRLTVV.

The rearrangement joins TRBV6-6 to TRBJ1-5, with 7 bases aligning to TRBD1. Germline V lookup: CDR1 MNHNY, CDR2 SVGAGI (reference sequence). V lost 7 bases and J lost 3; bases outside the gene matches: 9. The CDR3 extends over 15 amino acids. Here the CDR3 reads CASNRGAGFNQPQHF. As DNA, the CDR3 is TGTGCCAGCAACAGGGGCGCGGGTTTCAATCAGCCCCAGCATTTT.

The chain has TRBV18 and TRBJ1-4, with a tentative D call TRBD1 (6 bases). The CDR3 is made up of 18 amino acids. Germline assignment: CDR1 KGHSH and CDR2 LQKENI. V was shortened by 2 bases and J by 0 bases, with 16 bases between the two germline ends. CDR3 in amino acids: CASSPRGQGPATNEKLFF. DNA of the CDR3: TGTGCCAGCTCACCAAGAGGGCAGGGGCCTGCAACTAATGAAAAACTGTTTTTT. The full variable domain, rest sourced from reference TRBV18 and TRBJ1-4, is NAGVMQNPRHLVRRRGQEARLRCSPMKGHSHVYWYRQLPEEGLKFMVYLQKENIIDESGMPKERFSAEFPKEGPSILRIQQVVRGDSAAYFCASSPRGQGPATNEKLFFGSGTQLSVL.

This chain connects TRBV7-8 to TRBJ1-1; D is unresolved. Trimming removed 4 bases from V and 6 bases from J, with 6 bases in between. The germline gives CDR1 SGHVS, CDR2 FQNEAQ. The CDR3 spans 11 residues. CDR3 in DNA: TGTGCCAGCAGCTACTATTCTGAAGCTTTCTTT. Translating gives CASSYYSEAFF.

The chain joins TRBV30 to TRBJ2-7; D remains unclear. The germline V gene encodes CDR1 GTSNPN and CDR2 SVGIG (reference sequence). V dropped 2 bases and J dropped 1 base, with 6 bases sitting between them. The CDR3 consists of 12 residues. In nucleotides, the CDR3 is TGTGCCTGGAGTTTAAGTTCCTACGAGCAGTACTTC. Amino acids: CAWSLSSYEQYF.

The V and J genes are TRBV7-9 and TRBJ2-1; no reliable D call. CDR3 length equals 13 residues. Trimming cost V 1 base and J 8 bases, with 9 bases left between them. Germline CDR1 reads SEHNR; CDR2 reads FQNEAQ (reference sequence). CDR3 sequence reads: CASSLDWGDEQFF. CDR3 coding DNA: TGTGCCAGCAGCTTAGACTGGGGTGATGAGCAGTTCTTC.

In DNA, the CDR3 is TGTGCCAGCAGCCAAGATCGAGTCAGGGGGCGCAAAGGCTACACCTTC. Its translation is CASSQDRVRGRKGYTF. The chain links TRBV14 to TRBJ1-2; 8 bases fit TRBD1. J lost 8 bases, V lost 0 bases, and 11 bases had no gene match. Germline V lookup: CDR1 SGHDN, CDR2 FVKESK. This CDR3 contains 16 residues.

The chain employs TRBV7-9 and TRBJ1-1; D gene ambiguous. There are 13 residues in the CDR3. The germline V gene has CDR1 SEHNR and CDR2 FQNEAQ (reference sequence). Trimming took 3 bases from V and 0 from J, leaving 5 bases between them. DNA of the CDR3: TGTGCCAGCAGCTTTCAATTGAACACTGAAGCTTTCTTT. As protein: CASSFQLNTEAFF.

V is TRBV5-1 and J is TRBJ1-2, with D perhaps TRBD1 (6 bases). Trimming cost V 0 bases and J 6 bases, with 18 bases left between them. Germline V gene lookup returns CDR1 SGHRS and CDR2 YFSETQ. This CDR3 has 16 amino acids. CDR3 DNA: TGCGCCAGCAGCTTGGGAACAGGGTCCGAGACCCATGGCTACACCTTC. It encodes CASSLGTGSETHGYTF.

The chain uses TRBV7-9 and TRBJ2-3; 8 positions match TRBD1. V lost 6 bases and J lost 10; bases outside the gene matches: 3. CDR3 size: 11 residues. Germline V gene sequence: CDR1 SEHNR, CDR2 FQNEAQ (reference sequence). CDR3 in DNA: TGTGCCAGCAGGGAGGACAGGGCGCAGTATTTT. It codes for CASREDRAQYF.